The clone carrying this TCR beta chain was recorded once. The CDR3 consists of 14 residues. The germline V gene has CDR1 SGHAT and CDR2 FQNNGV. Each CDR3 protein is one row after TCRdb ran MiXCR on the PCR reads. The sample holds almost 20,000 distinct CDR3 sequences; around 41% are singletons and the top ten take about 13%. These data originate in a study of tumor-infiltrating lymphocytes in oesophageal squamous cell carcinoma. This sequence was found in a male donor with esophageal squamous cell carcinoma. This chain connects TRBV11-2 to TRBJ2-5, with no clear D. The J call is doubtful: the DNA matches TRBJ2-7 better. The sample consisted of normal esophageal tissue next to the tumor. CDR3 protein: CASSFLMSSYEQYF. CDR3 DNA: TGTGCCAGCAGCTTTCTCATGAGCTCCTACGAGCAGTACTTC.